This TCR beta chain derives from a study of blood T cell repertoires in COVID-19. Repertoires were generated with immunoSEQ multiplex PCR, while TCRdb's copy carries only in-frame clones and drops some. The sample yields almost 45,000 clones, roughly 74% seen once. Per the germline V gene, CDR1 is MNHEY and CDR2 is SVGAGI. The CDR3 spans 14 residues. V lost 4 bases, J lost 6 bases, and 6 bases stayed unmatched. The chain joins TRBV6-5 to TRBJ1-1; 9 bases are shared with TRBD1. This TCR came from a man aged 80 or over with acute or convalescent COVID-19. Sequenced sample: peripheral blood. The CDR3 loop reads CASSSGQGSPEAFF. The CDR3 DNA is TGTGCCAGCAGTTCAGGACAGGGGAGTCCTGAAGCTTTCTTT.